This T cell receptor (beta chain) derives from a study of blood T cell repertoires in COVID-19. Study overall: PBMCs, B-cell-depleted T cells, or T cells provided the cDNA or gDNA that made up the material.

The germline V gene encodes CDR1 SGHRS and CDR2 YFSETQ. The CDR3 runs to 16 residues. The junction had 6 bases not matched to a gene; V was cut back by 4 bases and J by 5 bases. Remarks on this clone: Other DNA variants within this sample encode the same CDR3.

Source study methods: Scientists estimated how many nucleated cells there were by amplifying reference gene primers. The table came from immunoSEQ multiplex PCR; TCRdb's copy has only in-frame clones and leaves some out. That table supplies the V and J calls and clone size; D and trimming were determined from the DNA. Of approximately 200,000 clones detected, 65% to 85% appear once; the ten largest clones hold 4.5% to 5.5%. This chain uses TRBV5-1 with TRBJ2-5; TRBD2 aligns across 15 bases. The sequenced sample was peripheral blood. This sequence originates from a woman in her twenties or thirties with acute or convalescent COVID-19. This CDR3 is CASSQGLAGGLETQYF. The CDR3 nucleotides are TGCGCCAGCAGCCAGGGACTAGCGGGGGGTCTCGAGACCCAGTACTTC.